These T cell receptor beta chains were read from a single sample in a study of neurological immune-mediated disorders. MiXCR was run by TCRdb on the 5' RACE reads, yielding one entry per CDR3 protein. The table includes approximately 47,000 distinct CDR3 sequences, 13% detected once. Sample: PBMCs. Receptors were obtained from a man aged 30 to 45 in good health. Both conserved end residues are part of each CDR3. Fields, in order: D gene, J gene, clone size, V gene, CDR3 protein, CDR3 DNA. D genes are given only for firm matches. Where a row states a size, it is once, few, many or the class of an expanded clone; other rows omit it.

- | TRBJ2-1 | - | TRBV10-2 | CASSEVGEQYNEQFF | TGCGCCAGCAGTGAAGTCGGAGAGCAGTACAATGAGCAGTTCTTC
- | TRBJ1-1 | many | TRBV7-3 | CASSLRGSTEAFF | TGTGCCAGCAGCTTAAGGGGGAGCACTGAAGCTTTCTTT
TRBD2 | TRBJ2-3 | many | TRBV28 | CASSTTGGSTDTQYF | TGTGCCAGCAGTACAACCGGGGGGAGCACAGATACGCAGTATTTT
- | TRBJ2-5 | many | TRBV11-2 | CASSGLGFPVETQYF | TGTGCCAGCAGCGGCCTGGGATTCCCAGTGGAGACCCAGTACTTC
- | TRBJ2-1 | many | TRBV20-1 | CSGRIGPSYNEQFF | TGCAGTGGGAGAATAGGCCCCTCTTACAATGAGCAGTTCTTC
- | TRBJ2-1 | once | TRBV4-2 | CTSSLVSALSSYNERFF | TGTACCAGCAGCCTTGTTAGCGCGCTGAGCTCCTACAATGAGCGGTTCTTC
- | TRBJ2-3 | many | TRBV10-3 | CAISASGPPTADTQYF | TGTGCCATCAGTGCCTCGGGACCCCCAACAGCGGATACGCAGTATTTT
- | TRBJ2-5 | few | TRBV6-5 | CASSYSITGRETQYF | TGTGCCAGCAGTTACTCGATAACAGGCAGGGAGACCCAGTACTTC
- | TRBJ2-7 | many | TRBV30 | CAWSVQMGYEQYF | TGTGCCTGGAGCGTCCAGATGGGGTACGAGCAGTACTTC
TRBD1 | TRBJ1-5 | - | TRBV6-2/TRBV6-3 | CASSYGSGQDSNQPQHF | TGTGCCAGCAGTTACGGGTCGGGACAGGATAGCAATCAGCCCCAGCATTTT
- | TRBJ1-5 | - | TRBV3-1 | CASIQYIKSQPQHF | TGTGCCAGCATCCAATACATTAAGAGTCAGCCCCAGCATTTT
- | TRBJ2-1 | many | TRBV4-2 | CASSQALGASGPYNEQFF | TGTGCCAGCAGCCAAGCCCTCGGCGCGAGCGGCCCCTACAATGAGCAGTTCTTC
- | TRBJ1-4 | many | TRBV20-1 | CSAIHRDSPEATNEKLFF | TGCAGTGCTATTCACCGGGACTCACCAGAGGCAACTAATGAAAAACTGTTTTTT
TRBD2 | TRBJ2-3 | many | TRBV10-3 | CAIGTSAPGGPDTQYF | TGTGCCATCGGGACTAGCGCCCCAGGCGGGCCAGATACGCAGTATTTT
- | TRBJ1-2 | many | TRBV5-1 | CASSLGQSNYGYTF | TGCGCCAGCAGCTTGGGACAGTCTAACTATGGCTACACCTTC
- | TRBJ2-5 | many | TRBV20-1 | CSARWLALTQETQYF | TGCAGTGCTAGATGGCTGGCGCTCACCCAAGAGACCCAGTACTTC
TRBD1 | TRBJ2-7 | many | TRBV28 | CASSLPGGPYEQYF | TGTGCCAGCAGTTTACCAGGGGGCCCCTACGAGCAGTACTTC
TRBD2 | TRBJ2-1 | many | TRBV7-9 | CASSLPAGTSGSRYNEQFF | TGTGCCAGCAGCTTACCAGCCGGGACTAGCGGGAGTCGGTACAATGAGCAGTTCTTC
TRBD2 | TRBJ2-1 | - | TRBV7-3 | CASSFGGRAFNEQFF | TGTGCCAGCAGCTTTGGCGGGAGGGCTTTCAACGAGCAGTTCTTC
- | TRBJ2-7 | many | TRBV10-3 | CAISEVSRTYEQYF | TGTGCCATCAGTGAGGTCAGCAGAACCTACGAGCAGTACTTC
TRBD2 | TRBJ2-2 | many | TRBV28 | CASSLWQREGTGELFF | TGTGCCAGCAGTTTATGGCAGCGGGAGGGCACCGGGGAGCTGTTTTTT
TRBD1 | TRBJ2-7 | many | TRBV5-1 | CASSSGQGDEQYF | TGCGCCAGCAGCTCCGGACAGGGCGACGAGCAGTACTTC
TRBD1 | TRBJ2-2 | many | TRBV29-1 | CSVGQLNTGELFF | TGCAGCGTGGGACAGTTAAACACCGGGGAGCTGTTTTTT
TRBD1 | TRBJ1-5 | many | TRBV29-1 | CSVDPVRGTGLLWPQHF | TGCAGCGTCGATCCGGTTCGGGGGACAGGGCTATTATGGCCCCAGCATTTT
- | TRBJ1-4 | many | TRBV10-3 | CAISELREKLFF | TGTGCCATCAGTGAGCTCCGTGAAAAACTGTTTTTT
- | TRBJ2-5 | few | TRBV5-1 | CASSSTGTQYF | TGCGCCAGCAGCTCCACGGGAACCCAGTACTTC
- | TRBJ2-7 | many | TRBV24-1 | CATSDTTSNYEQYF | TGTGCCACCAGTGATACCACTAGCAACTACGAGCAGTACTTC
TRBD2 | TRBJ2-1 | many | TRBV29-1 | CSVAAGGPSYNEQFF | TGCAGCGTTGCAGCGGGAGGGCCCTCCTACAATGAGCAGTTCTTC
- | TRBJ2-5 | many | TRBV6-5 | CASRGGVGGTQYF | TGTGCCAGCCGAGGAGGGGTCGGAGGGACCCAGTACTTC
- | TRBJ1-1 | few | TRBV7-2 | CASSPSRVTEAFF | TGTGCCAGCAGCCCCTCAAGGGTTACCGAAGCTTTCTTT
- | TRBJ2-1 | - | TRBV18 | CASSPRDREPPGLAGRQFF | TGTGCCAGCTCACCACGGGACAGGGAGCCCCCTGGACTAGCCGGGAGGCAGTTCTTC
- | TRBJ1-2 | many | TRBV6-1 | CAGQGLNYGYTF | TGTGCCGGCCAGGGGCTTAACTATGGCTACACCTTC
TRBD1 | TRBJ2-7 | many | TRBV28 | CASSHQGEYEQYF | TGTGCCAGCAGCCATCAGGGGGAGTACGAGCAGTACTTC
- | TRBJ2-5 | many | TRBV20-1 | CSARVTAQETQYF | TGCAGTGCTAGAGTAACGGCCCAAGAGACCCAGTACTTC
- | TRBJ2-3 | many | TRBV11-2 | CASSLVQGADTQYF | TGTGCCAGCAGCTTAGTACAGGGAGCAGATACGCAGTATTTT
TRBD2 | TRBJ2-1 | many | TRBV7-3 | CASSSLGGTAAHEQFF | TGTGCCAGCAGCTCCCTGGGGGGGACTGCAGCCCATGAGCAGTTCTTC
TRBD1 | TRBJ1-5 | many | TRBV5-6 | CASSQAGQEQPQHF | TGTGCCAGCAGCCAGGCGGGACAGGAGCAGCCCCAGCATTTT
- | TRBJ2-3 | many | TRBV28 | CASYGQSTDTQYF | TGTGCCAGCTACGGACAGAGCACAGATACGCAGTATTTT
TRBD1 | TRBJ2-2 | many | TRBV20-1 | CSARPPAGQGSAGELFF | TGCAGTGCTAGACCCCCAGCGGGACAGGGATCCGCCGGGGAGCTGTTTTTT
TRBD2 | TRBJ2-1 | few | TRBV19 | CASSISAGGMDEQFF | TGTGCCAGTAGTATATCGGCGGGAGGGATGGATGAGCAGTTCTTC
- | TRBJ2-3 | many | TRBV28 | CASSFPAGGTDTQYF | TGTGCCAGCAGTTTCCCGGCAGGGGGCACAGATACGCAGTATTTT
- | TRBJ2-1 | many | TRBV29-1 | CSVEGTSYNEQFF | TGCAGCGTTGAGGGCACTTCCTACAATGAGCAGTTCTTC
- | TRBJ1-3 | many | TRBV7-2 | CASSLALPPSSGNTIYF | TGTGCCAGCAGCTTAGCCCTACCTCCGAGCTCTGGAAACACCATATATTTT
- | TRBJ2-7 | many | TRBV20-1 | CSARDSSDLDYEQYF | TGCAGTGCTAGAGATTCTTCGGATCTTGACTACGAGCAGTACTTC
- | TRBJ2-5 | many | TRBV7-8 | CASSFNREVETQYF | TGTGCCAGCAGCTTCAACAGGGAGGTAGAGACCCAGTACTTC
- | TRBJ2-1 | many | TRBV15 | CATSRDRYEQFF | TGTGCCACCAGCAGAGATAGGTACGAGCAGTTCTTC
- | TRBJ2-1 | many | TRBV29-1 | CSVEGRYNEQFF | TGCAGCGTTGAGGGCAGGTACAATGAGCAGTTCTTC
- | TRBJ1-1 | many | TRBV29-1 | CSVDTMNTEAFF | TGCAGCGTCGACACAATGAACACTGAAGCTTTCTTT
- | TRBJ2-3 | - | TRBV12-3/TRBV12-4 | CASVTSGVADTQYF | TGTGCCAGCGTAACATCAGGGGTCGCAGATACGCAGTATTTT
TRBD2 | TRBJ2-3 | few | TRBV12-3/TRBV12-4 | CASSPWTSGRTDTQYF | TGTGCCAGCAGTCCTTGGACTAGCGGGAGGACAGATACGCAGTATTTT
- | TRBJ2-2 | many | TRBV3-1 | CASSPNRVTGELFF | TGTGCCAGCAGCCCAAACAGGGTAACCGGGGAGCTGTTTTTT
TRBD2 | TRBJ2-7 | many | TRBV29-1 | CSALGGGISEQYF | TGCAGCGCCCTCGGGGGGGGAATTAGCGAGCAGTACTTC
- | TRBJ1-1 | medium-sized | TRBV5-1 | CASSLDPGVFTEAFF | TGCGCCAGCAGCTTGGATCCAGGGGTTTTCACTGAAGCTTTCTTT